This TCR beta chain comes out of a study of blood T cell repertoires in COVID-19. Produced via immunoSEQ multiplex PCR; TCRdb's table is partial and in-frame only. This sample has tens of thousands of clones, with around 79% found just once. The CDR3 loop spans 13 amino acids. Germline loops: CDR1 LNHNV, CDR2 YYDKDF (reference sequence). Trimming left V 1 base short and J 6 bases short, with 10 bases between. The V and J genes are TRBV15 and TRBJ2-7, with no clear D. The sample was peripheral blood. The sequence was obtained from a human donor in a cohort sampled during active COVID-19. CDR3 DNA: TGTGCCACCAGCAGAGTTCGGGTCGGCGAGCAGTACTTC. Its protein is CATSRVRVGEQYF.